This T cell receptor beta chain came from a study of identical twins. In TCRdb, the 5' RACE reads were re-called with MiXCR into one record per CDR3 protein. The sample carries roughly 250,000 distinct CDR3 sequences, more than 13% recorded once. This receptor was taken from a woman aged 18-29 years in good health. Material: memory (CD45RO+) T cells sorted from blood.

The CDR3 loop reads CASSRLAGGLSYNEQFF. The CDR3 DNA is TGTGCCAGCTCAAGACTAGCGGGAGGGCTCTCCTACAATGAGCAGTTCTTC. This chain uses TRBV18 with TRBJ2-1; TRBD2 matches 14 bases. V was pared by 5 bases and J by 0 bases, with 3 bases of the junction left unmatched. The CDR3 has 17 residues. Germline V CDR1 and CDR2: KGHSH, LQKENI.